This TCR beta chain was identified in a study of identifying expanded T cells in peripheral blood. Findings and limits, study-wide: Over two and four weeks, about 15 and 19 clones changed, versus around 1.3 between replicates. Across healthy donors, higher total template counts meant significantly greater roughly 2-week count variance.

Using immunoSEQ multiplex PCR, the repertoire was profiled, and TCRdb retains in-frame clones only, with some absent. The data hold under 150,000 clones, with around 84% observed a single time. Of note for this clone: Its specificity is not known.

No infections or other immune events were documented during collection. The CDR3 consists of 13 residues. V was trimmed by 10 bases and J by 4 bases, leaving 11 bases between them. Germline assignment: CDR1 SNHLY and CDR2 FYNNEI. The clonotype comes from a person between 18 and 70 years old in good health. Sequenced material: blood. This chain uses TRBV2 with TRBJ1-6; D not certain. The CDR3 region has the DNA TGTGCCACCCACGAGGCATATAATTCACCCCTCCACTTT. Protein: CATHEAYNSPLHF.